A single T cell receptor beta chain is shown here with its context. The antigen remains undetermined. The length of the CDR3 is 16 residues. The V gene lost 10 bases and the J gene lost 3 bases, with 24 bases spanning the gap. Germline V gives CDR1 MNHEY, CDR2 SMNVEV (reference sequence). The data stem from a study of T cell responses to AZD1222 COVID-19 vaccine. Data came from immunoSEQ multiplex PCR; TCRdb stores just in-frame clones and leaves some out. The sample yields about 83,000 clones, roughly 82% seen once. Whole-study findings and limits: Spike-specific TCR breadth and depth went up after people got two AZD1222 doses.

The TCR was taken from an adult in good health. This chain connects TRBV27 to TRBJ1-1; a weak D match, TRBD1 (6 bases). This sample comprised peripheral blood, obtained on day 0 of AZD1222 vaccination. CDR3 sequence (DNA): TGTGCCACGGGGCCAGGGGCATTTTCGGGTTACACTGAAGCTTTCTTT. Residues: CATGPGAFSGYTEAFF.